The 26 T cell receptor beta chains in this list originate from one sample, sequenced in a study of cytomegalovirus exposure and HLA in healthy donors. The PCR was carried out with 60 Vbeta primers and 13 Jbeta primers. TCRdb keeps only in-frame clones here, not all; method: immunoSEQ multiplex PCR. The listing records 200,000 to 250,000 clones. The source material was PBMCs. All receptors come from a woman aged 25 to 45 in good health and CMV-seropositive.

The chain couples TRBV6-1 to TRBJ1-4, with 9 nucleotides matching TRBD1. This CDR3 is 14 amino acids long. Germline V gene data show CDR1 as MNHNS and CDR2 as SASEGT. Trimming cost V 6 bases and J 4 bases; bases outside gene matches: 3. CDR3 nucleotide sequence: TGTGCCAGCAGGACGACAGGGGGTAATGAAAAACTGTTTTTT. Its protein is CASRTTGGNEKLFF.

The chain combines TRBV19 with TRBJ2-1; 8 bases are a match to TRBD2. J gave up 1 base and V 3 bases, and 2 bases lay outside the gene matches. This CDR3 is 15 amino acids long. Germline values: CDR1 LNHDA, CDR2 SQIVND (reference sequence). As DNA, the CDR3 is TGTGCCAGTAGTATTAGCGGGATTTCCTACAATGAGCAGTTCTTC. The encoded protein is CASSISGISYNEQFF.

This sequence joins TRBV5-1 and TRBJ2-3; 8 positions agree with TRBD1. V dropped 3 bases and J dropped 3; count of bases not matched to a gene: 9. CDR1 and CDR2 from the germline V gene are SGHRS and YFSETQ. This CDR3 is built from 16 residues. The CDR3, as DNA: TGCGCCAGCAGCTCAGGGACAGGACTGTCAACAGATACGCAGTATTTT. Its translation is CASSSGTGLSTDTQYF.

The chain uses TRBV28 and TRBJ2-1; maybe TRBD1 (5 bases). CDR1 is MDHEN and CDR2 is SYDVKM in the germline V gene. The V end lost 6 bases, the J end lost 0 bases, and 12 bases lay between the germline ends. This CDR3 is built from 15 residues. In DNA, the CDR3 is TGTGCCAGCAGGACCCCACAGGTCTCCTACAATGAGCAGTTCTTC. Protein: CASRTPQVSYNEQFF.

The J gene is TRBJ1-2, the V gene TRBV6-6; 8 bases match TRBD1. Losses at the gene ends were 6 bases for V and 8 bases for J; bases not matched to a gene: 8. Germline V CDR1 and CDR2: MNHNY, SVGAGI (reference sequence). CDR3 length: 13 residues. The CDR3 loop reads CASSSGQVGGYTF. The CDR3 DNA sequence: TGTGCCAGCAGCTCGGGACAGGTGGGAGGCTACACCTTC.

The chain carries TRBV11-2 and TRBJ1-1, with D uncertain. The CDR3 spans 12 residues. Deletions cut 6 bases from V and 4 bases from J, with 9 bases between. Per the germline V gene, CDR1 is SGHAT and CDR2 is FQNNGV. CDR3 in DNA: TGTGCCAGCAGTCCCTCCGGCACTGAAGCTTTCTTT. Protein product: CASSPSGTEAFF.

The chain employs TRBV19 and TRBJ1-1; 7 bases are a match to TRBD1. The CDR3 length is 13 residues. The germline CDR1 and CDR2 sequences are LNHDA and SQIVND (reference sequence). Trimming at V came to 4 bases and at J to 7 bases, leaving 6 bases not matched to a gene. This CDR3 reads CASSTRDSNEAFF. In DNA form, the CDR3 reads TGTGCCAGTAGTACGAGGGACAGCAATGAAGCTTTCTTT.

This chain connects TRBV10-3 to TRBJ1-5; TRBD1 agrees at 7 bases. The trim removed 2 bases at V and 0 bases at J, leaving 4 bases unmatched. The CDR3 contains 16 residues. Germline V CDR1 and CDR2: ENHRY, SYGVKD. Written as DNA, the CDR3 is TGTGCCATCAGTGAGCGGACAGGAGATAGCAATCAGCCCCAGCATTTT. Translated, it gives CAISERTGDSNQPQHF.

About this clone itself: Other DNA sequences in this specimen translate into the identical CDR3. The rearrangement uses TRBV7-2 and TRBJ2-3, with unresolved D. Trimming took off 5 bases at V and 1 base at J, with 4 bases between the two ends. The CDR3 spans 12 residues. The V gene's germline CDR1 is SGHTA and CDR2 FQGNSA. In DNA, the CDR3 is TGTGCCAGCAGCCCTCGCACAGATACGCAGTATTTT. As protein: CASSPRTDTQYF.

The chain uses TRBV29-1 and TRBJ1-4; no clear D. There are 11 residues in the CDR3. Germline values: CDR1 SQVTM, CDR2 ANQGSEA. V lost 6 bases and J lost 6, with 8 bases in between. The CDR3 loop is CSVELYEKLFF. The DNA of the CDR3 is TGCAGCGTGGAACTTTATGAAAAACTGTTTTTT.

The V call is TRBV25-1, the J call TRBJ1-2; 8 nucleotides align to TRBD1. The CDR3 covers 17 residues. J gave up 6 bases and V 1 base, and 13 bases lay outside the gene matches. CDR1 MGHDK and CDR2 SYGVNS come from the germline V gene. CDR3 sequence (DNA): TGTGCCAGCAGTGAATGGGGGGAGGGCAGGGGGCGAAATGGCTACACCTTC. Translated: CASSEWGEGRGRNGYTF.

CDR3 DNA: TGTGCCAGCAGCTTAGGTTTAGCGGGGGGCCTGTACGAGCAGTACTTC. Translated: CASSLGLAGGLYEQYF. J is TRBJ2-5 and V is TRBV7-6; TRBD2 aligns across 10 bases. The J call could be wrong; TRBJ2-7 is a better fit for the DNA end. The germline V gene encodes CDR1 SGHVS and CDR2 FNYEAQ. The CDR3 loop spans 16 amino acids.

The J gene is TRBJ2-4, the V gene TRBV28; D call uncertain. The germline V gene encodes CDR1 MDHEN and CDR2 SYDVKM. V was clipped by 6 bases and J by 0 bases, with 3 bases between them. The CDR3 runs 12 residues. CDR3 residues: CASSLAKNIQYF. CDR3 nucleotides: TGTGCCAGCAGCCTAGCCAAAAACATTCAGTACTTC.

The V call is TRBV7-9, the J call TRBJ2-3; D not certain. The CDR3 length is 12 residues. Trimming shortened V by 5 bases and J by 4 bases, and 7 bases separated the two germline ends. Germline lookup yields CDR1 SEHNR and CDR2 FQNEAQ (reference sequence). CDR3 DNA sequence: TGTGCCAGCAGCCACCGGTCAGATACGCAGTATTTT. Protein: CASSHRSDTQYF. The full variable domain, completed using reference TRBV7-9 and TRBJ2-3, is DTGVSQNPRHKITKRGQNVTFRCDPISEHNRLYWYRQTLGQGPEFLTYFQNEAQLEKSRLLSDRFSAERPKGSFSTLEIQRTEQGDSAMYLCASSHRSDTQYFGPGTRLTVL.

The gene calls are TRBV6-1 and TRBJ2-7; D is ambiguous. The CDR3 is 15 amino acids. The germline gives CDR1 MNHNS, CDR2 SASEGT. Trimming took 0 bases from V and 4 from J, leaving 13 bases between them. CDR3 sequence (DNA): TGTGCCAGCAGTGAAGCCGGGTTTCCACCATACGAGCAGTACTTC. It yields the protein CASSEAGFPPYEQYF.

J is TRBJ2-1 and V is TRBV5-1; D perhaps matches TRBD2 (5 bases). The CDR3 is made up of 10 amino acids. Germline V lookup: CDR1 SGHRS, CDR2 YFSETQ. Deletions cut 7 bases from V and 9 bases from J, with 8 bases between. The CDR3 spells CASAEGEQFF. CDR3 nucleotides: TGCGCCAGCGCAGAGGGTGAGCAGTTCTTC.

This chain connects TRBV9 to TRBJ1-2, with 7 positions matching TRBD1. The CDR3 consists of 13 residues. CDR1 is SGDLS and CDR2 is YYNGEE in the germline V gene. V lost 4 bases and J lost 5; bases outside the gene matches: 5. CDR3 coding DNA: TGTGCCAGCAGCCCCGACAGGGCGTATGGCTACACCTTC. It codes for CASSPDRAYGYTF.

The rearrangement links TRBV11-2 to TRBJ1-2; D is unclear. The CDR3 is 14 amino acids. CDR1 SGHAT and CDR2 FQNNGV come from the germline V gene. With 5 bases removed from V and 4 bases from J, the gap between germline ends came to 14 bases. The CDR3 spells CASSDGEGSYGYTF. Here the CDR3 DNA reads TGTGCCAGCAGCGATGGGGAGGGAAGCTATGGCTACACCTTC.

The chain links TRBV7-6 to TRBJ2-5; D call uncertain. V lost 2 bases, J lost 0 bases, and 4 bases lay in between. Germline CDR1 SGHVS, CDR2 FNYEAQ. The CDR3 totals 13 residues. CDR3 loop: CASSLSYQETQYF. CDR3 DNA: TGTGCCAGCAGCTTATCGTACCAAGAGACCCAGTACTTC.

The chain combines TRBV28 with TRBJ1-4; perhaps TRBD1 as D (6 bases). Trimming shortened V by 6 bases and J by 5 bases, and 16 bases separated the two germline ends. The CDR3 is made up of 15 amino acids. CDR1 MDHEN and CDR2 SYDVKM come from the germline V gene. The CDR3, as DNA: TGTGCCAGCAGGGGGGCCGGACACCGGAATGAAAAACTGTTTTTT. This translates into CASRGAGHRNEKLFF.

V and J are TRBV7-6 and TRBJ1-3, with a possible D match to TRBD1 (5 bases). The V end lost 5 bases, the J end lost 3 bases, and 8 bases lay between the germline ends. The length of the CDR3 is 13 residues. Germline lookup yields CDR1 SGHVS and CDR2 FNYEAQ. CDR3 bases: TGTGCCAGCAGCCAGACAGTTGGAAACACCATATATTTT. It codes for CASSQTVGNTIYF.

This chain connects TRBV30 to TRBJ2-1; D is perhaps TRBD2 (6 bases). This CDR3 contains 13 residues. V lost 2 bases and J lost 6, with 11 bases in between. Germline CDR1 and CDR2: GTSNPN and SVGIG (reference sequence). The CDR3 nucleotides read TGTGCCTGGAGTCGCGGAGGGAGCAATGAGCAGTTCTTC. It is translated as CAWSRGGSNEQFF. Drawing the rest from reference TRBV30 and TRBJ2-1, the complete variable domain is SQTIHQWPATLVQPVGSPLSLECTVEGTSNPNLYWYRQAAGRGLQLLFYSVGIGQISSEVPQNLSASRPQDRQFILSSKKLLLSDSGFYLCAWSRGGSNEQFFGPGTRLTVL.

The rearrangement uses TRBV4-1 and TRBJ2-5; TRBD2 matches 8 bases. The CDR3 has 15 amino acids. The ends lost 4 bases at V and 5 bases at J; junction bases unmatched: 9. Germline CDR1 MGHRA, CDR2 YSYEKL. CDR3 sequence reads: CASSPTSGPRETQYF. CDR3 in DNA: TGCGCCAGCAGCCCTACTAGCGGCCCGCGGGAGACCCAGTACTTC.

J is TRBJ2-7 and V is TRBV9; 12 bases are shared with TRBD1. V shed 2 bases, J shed 1 base, and the junction held 7 bases outside the gene matches. CDR3 length: 17 residues. Germline V gives CDR1 SGDLS, CDR2 YYNGEE. This CDR3 is CASSVPGQGARSYEQYF. The CDR3 coding sequence is TGTGCCAGCAGCGTCCCGGGACAGGGGGCAAGGTCCTACGAGCAGTACTTC.

The V gene is TRBV12-2, the J gene TRBJ1-4. TRBV12-2 is shown as a pseudogene. CDR3 length: 16 amino acids. CDR3 sequence: CASRFPALATNEKLFF. The DNA for the CDR3 is TGTGCAAGTCGCTTCCCTGCCTTAGCAACTAATGAAAAACTGTTTTTT.

The chain uses TRBV4-1 and TRBJ2-3; the match to TRBD2 covers 7 bases. CDR1 and CDR2 from the germline V gene are MGHRA and YSYEKL. The CDR3 contains 18 residues. The ends lost 0 bases at V and 3 bases at J; junction bases unmatched: 12. In DNA, the CDR3 is TGCGCCAGCAGCCAAGAGCCGACGGGAGGCTCCCGGACAGATACGCAGTATTTT. It yields the protein CASSQEPTGGSRTDTQYF.